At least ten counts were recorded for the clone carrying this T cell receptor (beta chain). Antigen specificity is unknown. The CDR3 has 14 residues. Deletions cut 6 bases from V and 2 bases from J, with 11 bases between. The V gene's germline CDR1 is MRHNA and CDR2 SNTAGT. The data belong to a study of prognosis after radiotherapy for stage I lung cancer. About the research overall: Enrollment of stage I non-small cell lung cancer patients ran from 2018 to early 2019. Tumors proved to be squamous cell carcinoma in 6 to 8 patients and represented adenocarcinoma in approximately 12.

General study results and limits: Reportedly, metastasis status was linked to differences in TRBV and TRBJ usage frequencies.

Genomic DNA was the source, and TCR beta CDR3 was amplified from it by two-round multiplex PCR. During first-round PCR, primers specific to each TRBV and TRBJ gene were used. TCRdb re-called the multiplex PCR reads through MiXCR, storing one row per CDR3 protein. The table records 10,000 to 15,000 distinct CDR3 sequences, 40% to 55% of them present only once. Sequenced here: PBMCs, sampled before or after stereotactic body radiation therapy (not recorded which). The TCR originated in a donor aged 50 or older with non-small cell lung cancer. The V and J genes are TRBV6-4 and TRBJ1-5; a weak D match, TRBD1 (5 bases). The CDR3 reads CASSAGFGNQPQHF. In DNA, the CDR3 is TGTGCCAGCAGCGCAGGGTTCGGCAATCAGCCCCAGCATTTT.